This T cell receptor beta chain was sequenced during a study of cytomegalovirus exposure and HLA in healthy donors. Vbeta (60) and Jbeta (13) primers were used in the PCR. Profiled with immunoSEQ multiplex PCR; TCRdb holds only in-frame clones, not every one. The table has tens of thousands of clones, about 75% seen once. Trimming took 1 base from V and 0 from J, leaving 13 bases between them. Germline CDR1 SEHNR, CDR2 FQNEAQ (reference sequence). The length of the CDR3 is 17 residues. This clone occurred a few times. Its antigen is unidentified. Other DNA variants within this sample encode the same CDR3. Study-wide findings and caveats: More clonal expansion characterized HLA-associated TCR beta chains than equally common others in a later analysis.

V gene TRBV7-9 combines with J gene TRBJ1-3, with D perhaps TRBD1 (5 bases). The TCR was taken from a man between 25 and 39 years old in good health and CMV-seropositive. Sequenced input: PBMCs. CDR3: CASSLGAGLSSGNTIYF. The CDR3 bases are TGTGCCAGCAGCTTAGGGGCAGGGCTGTCCTCTGGAAACACCATATATTTT.